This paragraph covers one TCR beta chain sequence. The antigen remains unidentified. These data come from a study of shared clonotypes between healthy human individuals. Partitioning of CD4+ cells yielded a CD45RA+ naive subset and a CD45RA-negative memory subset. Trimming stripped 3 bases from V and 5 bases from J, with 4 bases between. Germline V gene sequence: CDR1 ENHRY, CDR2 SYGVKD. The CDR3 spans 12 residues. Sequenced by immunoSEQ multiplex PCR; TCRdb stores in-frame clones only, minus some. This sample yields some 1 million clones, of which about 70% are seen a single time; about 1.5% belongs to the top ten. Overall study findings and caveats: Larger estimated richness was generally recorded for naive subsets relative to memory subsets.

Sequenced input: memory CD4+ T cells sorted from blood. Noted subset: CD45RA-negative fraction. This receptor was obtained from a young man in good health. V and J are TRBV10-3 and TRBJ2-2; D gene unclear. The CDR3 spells CAISDPTGELFF. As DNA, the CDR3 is TGTGCCATCAGTGACCCAACCGGGGAGCTGTTTTTT.